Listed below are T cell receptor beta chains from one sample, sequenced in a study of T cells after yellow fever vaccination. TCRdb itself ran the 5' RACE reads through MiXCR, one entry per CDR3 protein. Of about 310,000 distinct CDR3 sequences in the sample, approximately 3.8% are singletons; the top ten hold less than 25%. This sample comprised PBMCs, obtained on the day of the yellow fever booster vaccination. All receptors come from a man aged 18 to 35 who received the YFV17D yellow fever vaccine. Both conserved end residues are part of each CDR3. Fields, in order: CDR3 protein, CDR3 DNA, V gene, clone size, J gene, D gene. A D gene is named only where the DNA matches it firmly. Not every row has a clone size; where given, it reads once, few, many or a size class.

cdr3_aa: CASSLGTGGSETQYF
cdr3_nt: TGTGCCAGCAGCTTAGGTACAGGGGGCTCAGAGACCCAGTACTTC
v_call: TRBV7-6
clone_size: NA
j_call: TRBJ2-5
d_call: TRBD1

cdr3_aa: CAISESGTGSRETQYF
cdr3_nt: TGTGCCATCAGTGAGTCCGGGACAGGGTCTCGAGAGACCCAGTACTTC
v_call: TRBV10-3
clone_size: few
j_call: TRBJ2-5
d_call: TRBD1

cdr3_aa: CASSLSGAGGYGYTF
cdr3_nt: TGTGCCAGCAGCTTATCAGGAGCCGGGGGCTATGGCTACACCTTC
v_call: TRBV7-3
clone_size: many
j_call: TRBJ1-2
d_call: NA

cdr3_aa: CASSVEGRHTGELFF
cdr3_nt: TGTGCCAGCAGCGTAGAGGGGAGGCACACCGGGGAGCTGTTTTTT
v_call: TRBV9
clone_size: NA
j_call: TRBJ2-2
d_call: NA

cdr3_aa: CASTKGDSQETQYF
cdr3_nt: TGTGCCAGCACCAAAGGGGACTCCCAAGAGACCCAGTACTTC
v_call: TRBV5-4
clone_size: many
j_call: TRBJ2-5
d_call: NA

cdr3_aa: CASNPEAHNEQFF
cdr3_nt: TGTGCCAGCAACCCTGAGGCGCACAATGAGCAGTTCTTC
v_call: TRBV6-6
clone_size: NA
j_call: TRBJ2-1
d_call: NA

cdr3_aa: CASSLATGRNTEAFF
cdr3_nt: TGTGCCAGCAGCTTAGCCACAGGGCGGAACACTGAAGCTTTCTTT
v_call: TRBV7-2
clone_size: many
j_call: TRBJ1-1
d_call: NA

cdr3_aa: CASSVGRGYRQFF
cdr3_nt: TGTGCCAGCAGTGTCGGCCGGGGGTACCGCCAGTTCTTC
v_call: TRBV12-3/TRBV12-4
clone_size: NA
j_call: TRBJ2-1
d_call: NA

cdr3_aa: CASSLAVNNQPQHF
cdr3_nt: TGTGCCAGCAGCTTAGCGGTCAACAATCAGCCCCAGCATTTT
v_call: TRBV7-2
clone_size: few
j_call: TRBJ1-5
d_call: NA

cdr3_aa: CAVRENSGANVLTF
cdr3_nt: TGTGCCGTCCGAGAAAACTCTGGGGCCAACGTCCTGACTTTC
v_call: TRBV7-9
clone_size: NA
j_call: TRBJ2-6
d_call: NA

cdr3_aa: CASSSPGPIFF
cdr3_nt: TGTGCCAGCAGTTCCCCGGGGCCAATTTTCTTT
v_call: TRBV6-5
clone_size: NA
j_call: TRBJ1-1
d_call: NA

cdr3_aa: CSARVSVEFYGYTF
cdr3_nt: TGCAGTGCTAGAGTTTCGGTCGAGTTCTATGGCTACACCTTC
v_call: TRBV20-1
clone_size: many
j_call: TRBJ1-2
d_call: NA

cdr3_aa: CASSLSGAGYNEQFF
cdr3_nt: TGTGCCAGCAGTTTATCGGGTGCCGGCTACAATGAGCAGTTCTTC
v_call: TRBV27
clone_size: many
j_call: TRBJ2-1
d_call: NA

cdr3_aa: CASSEPGQGAREQFF
cdr3_nt: TGCGCCAGCAGTGAGCCTGGACAGGGGGCCCGGGAGCAGTTCTTC
v_call: TRBV10-1
clone_size: NA
j_call: TRBJ2-1
d_call: TRBD1

cdr3_aa: CASSPLGTYGYTF
cdr3_nt: TGTGCCAGCAGTCCCCTGGGGACCTATGGCTACACCTTC
v_call: TRBV12-3/TRBV12-4
clone_size: NA
j_call: TRBJ1-2
d_call: NA

cdr3_aa: CASSGPGLAVPKFF
cdr3_nt: TGTGCCAGCAGCGGGCCGGGACTAGCGGTTCCAAAGTTCTTC
v_call: TRBV5-8
clone_size: few
j_call: TRBJ2-1
d_call: TRBD2

cdr3_aa: CASRRGSGDNSPLHF
cdr3_nt: TGTGCCAGCAGACGGGGGTCGGGTGATAATTCACCCCTCCACTTT
v_call: TRBV28
clone_size: few
j_call: TRBJ1-6
d_call: NA

cdr3_aa: CASRQSSYNSPLHF
cdr3_nt: TGTGCCAGCCGACAGAGCTCCTATAATTCACCCCTCCACTTT
v_call: TRBV7-2
clone_size: many
j_call: TRBJ1-6
d_call: NA

cdr3_aa: CASSLVPKGAVGYTF
cdr3_nt: TGTGCCAGCAGCTTAGTTCCGAAGGGGGCGGTAGGCTACACCTTC
v_call: TRBV7-2
clone_size: few
j_call: TRBJ1-2
d_call: TRBD1

cdr3_aa: CASRQGQGANEKLFF
cdr3_nt: TGCGCCAGCAGGCAAGGACAGGGCGCTAATGAAAAACTGTTTTTT
v_call: TRBV10-2
clone_size: few
j_call: TRBJ1-4
d_call: TRBD1

cdr3_aa: CASSWVGQGDDTQYF
cdr3_nt: TGCGCCAGCAGTTGGGTCGGACAGGGAGATGATACGCAGTATTTT
v_call: TRBV5-1
clone_size: many
j_call: TRBJ2-3
d_call: TRBD1

cdr3_aa: CSARVQGGSTEAFF
cdr3_nt: TGCAGTGCTAGAGTACAGGGGGGGAGCACTGAAGCTTTCTTT
v_call: TRBV20-1
clone_size: NA
j_call: TRBJ1-1
d_call: TRBD1

cdr3_aa: CASSQGLAGQETQYF
cdr3_nt: TGCGCCAGCAGCCAAGGACTAGCGGGGCAAGAGACCCAGTACTTC
v_call: TRBV4-1
clone_size: NA
j_call: TRBJ2-5
d_call: TRBD2

cdr3_aa: CASSPRDRDELFF
cdr3_nt: TGTGCCAGCAGTCCAAGGGACAGGGATGAACTGTTTTTT
v_call: TRBV7-2
clone_size: few
j_call: TRBJ1-4
d_call: TRBD1

cdr3_aa: CAISLWDRASTDTQYF
cdr3_nt: TGCGCCATCAGCTTGTGGGACAGGGCTAGCACAGATACGCAGTATTTT
v_call: TRBV5-1
clone_size: NA
j_call: TRBJ2-3
d_call: TRBD1

cdr3_aa: CASSFSWTGETQYF
cdr3_nt: TGTGCCAGCAGTTTCTCATGGACCGGAGAGACCCAGTACTTC
v_call: TRBV12-3/TRBV12-4
clone_size: NA
j_call: TRBJ2-5
d_call: NA

cdr3_aa: CASSQDPLASTDTQYF
cdr3_nt: TGCGCCAGCAGCCAAGATCCCCTAGCTAGCACAGATACGCAGTATTTT
v_call: TRBV4-3
clone_size: NA
j_call: TRBJ2-3
d_call: NA

cdr3_aa: CAISVNAEWGDTQYF
cdr3_nt: TGTGCCATCAGTGTTAACGCAGAGTGGGGCGACACGCAGTATTTT
v_call: TRBV10-3
clone_size: many
j_call: TRBJ2-3
d_call: NA

cdr3_aa: CASSLVGLPNTEAFF
cdr3_nt: TGTGCCAGCAGCCTTGTTGGGCTGCCTAACACTGAAGCTTTCTTT
v_call: TRBV5-5
clone_size: many
j_call: TRBJ1-1
d_call: NA

cdr3_aa: CASSFSGLAGGKGTGELFF
cdr3_nt: TGTGCCAGCAGCTTCTCAGGACTAGCGGGGGGAAAGGGCACCGGGGAGCTGTTTTTT
v_call: TRBV7-6
clone_size: few
j_call: TRBJ2-2
d_call: TRBD2

cdr3_aa: CASSQERRGTEQFF
cdr3_nt: TGCGCCAGCAGCCAAGAGCGGAGGGGGACTGAGCAGTTCTTC
v_call: TRBV4-3
clone_size: few
j_call: TRBJ2-1
d_call: NA

cdr3_aa: CAGLFTGPDNEQFF
cdr3_nt: TGTGCCGGCCTATTCACAGGGCCGGACAATGAGCAGTTCTTC
v_call: TRBV7-9
clone_size: NA
j_call: TRBJ2-1
d_call: NA

cdr3_aa: CASSSGGVSYNEQFF
cdr3_nt: TGTGCCAGCAGCTCAGGGGGGGTTTCCTACAATGAGCAGTTCTTC
v_call: TRBV11-3
clone_size: few
j_call: TRBJ2-1
d_call: NA

cdr3_aa: CASSTTGGRETQYF
cdr3_nt: TGTGCCAGCAGCACGACGGGGGGGCGAGAGACCCAGTACTTC
v_call: TRBV5-5
clone_size: NA
j_call: TRBJ2-5
d_call: TRBD2

cdr3_aa: CASSPRLAGGRNEQFF
cdr3_nt: TGTGCCAGCTCACCGCGGTTAGCGGGGGGGCGTAATGAGCAGTTCTTC
v_call: TRBV18
clone_size: many
j_call: TRBJ2-1
d_call: TRBD2

cdr3_aa: CASSHSMGDTQYF
cdr3_nt: TGCGCCAGCAGCCACTCAATGGGGGATACGCAGTATTTT
v_call: TRBV4-3
clone_size: many
j_call: TRBJ2-3
d_call: NA

cdr3_aa: CASSSRGGINTEAFF
cdr3_nt: TGCGCCAGCAGCTCACGGGGGGGGATAAACACTGAAGCTTTCTTT
v_call: TRBV5-1
clone_size: few
j_call: TRBJ1-1
d_call: NA

cdr3_aa: CASSRGRDEKLFF
cdr3_nt: TGTGCCAGCTCCAGGGGGCGCGATGAAAAACTGTTTTTT
v_call: TRBV18
clone_size: few
j_call: TRBJ1-4
d_call: TRBD1

cdr3_aa: CASSRTAPNEQFF
cdr3_nt: TGTGCCAGCAGTAGGACAGCCCCGAATGAGCAGTTCTTC
v_call: TRBV12-3/TRBV12-4
clone_size: many
j_call: TRBJ2-1
d_call: NA

cdr3_aa: CASSAGAVSYEQYF
cdr3_nt: TGCGCCAGCAGCGCAGGGGCGGTATCCTACGAGCAGTACTTC
v_call: TRBV5-1
clone_size: many
j_call: TRBJ2-7
d_call: NA

cdr3_aa: CAISDNRGVMYNEQFF
cdr3_nt: TGTGCCATCAGTGATAACAGGGGAGTGATGTACAATGAGCAGTTCTTC
v_call: TRBV10-3
clone_size: many
j_call: TRBJ2-1
d_call: TRBD1

cdr3_aa: CASNLGRGWNEQFF
cdr3_nt: TGTGCCAGCAACTTGGGCAGGGGGTGGAATGAGCAGTTCTTC
v_call: TRBV7-2
clone_size: few
j_call: TRBJ2-1
d_call: TRBD1

cdr3_aa: CASSLSAYTEAFF
cdr3_nt: TGTGCTAGCAGCTTATCGGCTTACACTGAAGCTTTCTTT
v_call: TRBV7-7
clone_size: NA
j_call: TRBJ1-1
d_call: NA

cdr3_aa: CASSQGPRTDTQYF
cdr3_nt: TGCGCCAGCAGCCAAGGACCGCGGACAGATACGCAGTATTTT
v_call: TRBV4-3
clone_size: NA
j_call: TRBJ2-3
d_call: NA

cdr3_aa: CASSLSFGVTPITMQQFF
cdr3_nt: TGTGCCAGCAGCTTGAGTTTCGGTGTAACTCCAATAACAATGCAGCAGTTCTTC
v_call: TRBV5-4
clone_size: many
j_call: TRBJ2-1
d_call: NA

cdr3_aa: CASSPPGQGTDTQYF
cdr3_nt: TGTGCCAGCTCACCCCCGGGACAGGGTACAGATACGCAGTATTTT
v_call: TRBV18
clone_size: few
j_call: TRBJ2-3
d_call: TRBD1

cdr3_aa: CASSLGSGAMGDTQYF
cdr3_nt: TGCGCCAGCAGCTTGGGTAGCGGGGCCATGGGGGATACGCAGTATTTT
v_call: TRBV5-1
clone_size: many
j_call: TRBJ2-3
d_call: TRBD2

cdr3_aa: CSATRGARMGSYNSPLHF
cdr3_nt: TGCAGTGCTACCAGAGGGGCTAGGATGGGCTCCTATAATTCACCCCTCCACTTT
v_call: TRBV20-1
clone_size: few
j_call: TRBJ1-6
d_call: NA

cdr3_aa: CASSKTLTSGEQETQYF
cdr3_nt: TGTGCCAGCAGCAAAACCCTGACTAGCGGCGAGCAAGAGACCCAGTACTTC
v_call: TRBV21-1
clone_size: many
j_call: TRBJ2-5
d_call: NA

cdr3_aa: CATSTPGYSPLHF
cdr3_nt: TGTGCCACCAGCACCCCGGGCTATTCACCCCTCCACTTT
v_call: TRBV15
clone_size: many
j_call: TRBJ1-6
d_call: NA

cdr3_aa: CSARSRDGSYEQYF
cdr3_nt: TGCAGTGCTCGATCCCGGGACGGCTCCTACGAGCAGTACTTC
v_call: TRBV20-1
clone_size: many
j_call: TRBJ2-7
d_call: NA

cdr3_aa: CASSTGGEVPGYTF
cdr3_nt: TGCGCCAGCAGCACAGGGGGCGAAGTTCCTGGCTACACCTTC
v_call: TRBV4-1
clone_size: many
j_call: TRBJ1-2
d_call: TRBD1

cdr3_aa: CASSGRDRGSYEQYF
cdr3_nt: TGTGCCAGCAGCGGACGAGACAGAGGCTCCTACGAGCAGTACTTC
v_call: TRBV12-3/TRBV12-4
clone_size: NA
j_call: TRBJ2-7
d_call: NA

cdr3_aa: CASSGMLAIDNEQFF
cdr3_nt: TGTGCCAGCAGCGGTATGCTAGCGATAGACAATGAGCAGTTCTTC
v_call: TRBV9
clone_size: few
j_call: TRBJ2-1
d_call: NA

cdr3_aa: CASSSAGNQNQPQHF
cdr3_nt: TGTGCCAGCAGTTCTGCCGGGAACCAGAACCAGCCCCAGCATTTT
v_call: TRBV28
clone_size: many
j_call: TRBJ1-5
d_call: NA

cdr3_aa: CASSDQSLPYQETQYF
cdr3_nt: TGCGCCAGCAGTGATCAGAGTCTCCCGTACCAAGAGACCCAGTACTTC
v_call: TRBV10-2
clone_size: many
j_call: TRBJ2-5
d_call: NA

cdr3_aa: CASSDVIGAGGSSYEQYF
cdr3_nt: TGCGCCAGCAGCGACGTGATAGGAGCGGGGGGAAGCTCCTACGAGCAGTACTTC
v_call: TRBV5-1
clone_size: many
j_call: TRBJ2-7
d_call: TRBD2